These T cell receptor beta chains were read from a single sample in a study of response to subunit inactivated influenza vaccine. Via MiXCR, TCRdb re-called the RT-PCR reads, giving one row per CDR3 protein. Of some 500,000 distinct CDR3 sequences in the sample, about 15% were seen once. The sequences come from CD4+ T cells sorted from PBMCs, collected around 25 months after vaccination. The receptors here all came from a man aged 50-75 years who received an inactivated influenza vaccine. Each CDR3 is given with its conserved first and last residue. The D gene is left open where the match is weak. Only some rows state a clone size, as once, few, many or a class for expanded clones.

>TRBJ2-2|many|-|TRBV9
CASSVEPRTGSGELFF
TGTGCCAGCAGCGTAGAACCCCGAACAGGGAGCGGGGAGCTGTTTTTT
>TRBJ2-1|many|TRBD1|TRBV5-1
CASSPTGDSYNEQFF
TGCGCCAGCAGCCCCACAGGGGATTCCTACAATGAGCAGTTCTTC
>TRBJ2-7|few|-|TRBV7-6
CASSLGPNNEQYF
TGTGCCAGCAGCTTAGGCCCAAACAACGAGCAGTACTTC
>TRBJ2-7|few|-|TRBV4-3
CASSQDPVTTYEQYF
TGCGCCAGCAGCCAAGATCCCGTCACAACCTACGAGCAGTACTTC
>TRBJ2-3|few|-|TRBV4-2
CASSQDRVFKEGSDTQYF
TGTGCCAGCAGCCAAGATCGAGTTTTCAAGGAGGGATCAGATACGCAGTATTTT
>TRBJ2-2|once|TRBD1|TRBV7-9
CASSLVDRDAGELFF
TGTGCCAGCAGCTTAGTTGACAGGGACGCCGGGGAGCTGTTTTTT
>TRBJ2-7|once|TRBD1|TRBV4-3
CASSQDRDRFSYEQYF
TGCGCCAGCAGCCAAGACCGGGACAGGTTCTCCTACGAGCAGTACTTC
>TRBJ2-3|few|-|TRBV7-2
CASSSGNTGDTQYF
TGTGCCAGCAGCTCCGGCAACACAGGGGATACGCAGTATTTT
>TRBJ2-2|many|-|TRBV6-5
CASSFWGTGELFF
TGTGCCAGCAGTTTCTGGGGGACCGGGGAGCTGTTTTTT
>TRBJ2-5|-|TRBD2|TRBV6-1
CASWGLAGGPQETQYF
TGTGCCAGTTGGGGGCTAGCGGGGGGCCCCCAAGAGACCCAGTACTTC
>TRBJ2-7|few|-|TRBV20-1
CSAAWALYEQYF
TGCAGTGCTGCCTGGGCCCTCTACGAGCAGTACTTC
>TRBJ1-4|few|-|TRBV6-6
CASSSGWGEKLFF
TGTGCCAGCAGCTCAGGGTGGGGAGAAAAACTGTTTTTT
>TRBJ2-1|few|TRBD2|TRBV20-1
CSARPGLGSEQFF
TGCAGTGCCCGCCCGGGACTAGGAAGTGAGCAGTTCTTC